The T cell receptor (beta chain) described here comes from a study of blood T cell repertoires in COVID-19. Germline CDR1 and CDR2: DFQATT and SNEGSKA (reference sequence). V lost 3 bases, J lost 5 bases, and 11 bases stayed unmatched. There are 17 residues in the CDR3. Libraries were prepared by immunoSEQ multiplex PCR; TCRdb keeps only in-frame clonotypes and omits some of them. The sample holds under 200,000 clones, over 80% seen once. Sequencing was done on a sample of peripheral blood. This chain uses TRBV20-1 with TRBJ2-7; TRBD2 aligns across 15 bases. The sequence was obtained from a woman in her sixties with COVID-19, enrolled during active disease. The CDR3 region has the DNA TGCAGTGCTAGTGGGACTAGCGGGAGGTCTCCCCTAAACGAGCAGTACTTC. Translation gives CSASGTSGRSPLNEQYF.